These T cell receptor beta chains were read from a single sample in a study of blood T cell repertoires in COVID-19. Clones were sequenced by immunoSEQ multiplex PCR, and TCRdb holds only the in-frame ones, with some missing. The sample carries some 150,000 clones, around four fifths recorded once. Source material: peripheral blood. The receptors derive from a human donor in a cohort sampled during active COVID-19. Each CDR3 is given with its conserved first and last residue. The order of the fields is J gene, clone size, V gene, CDR3 protein. Some rows have no size entry. The others give once, few or many, or a class for an expanded clone.

>TRBJ1-5|once|TRBV12-3/TRBV12-4
CASSFLRGPQHF
>TRBJ2-3|NA|TRBV30
CAWSFTGGGTDTQYF
>TRBJ1-3|NA|TRBV14
CASSFGSGNTIYF
>TRBJ2-5|NA|TRBV5-4
CASSGDTRGETQYF
>TRBJ2-5|NA|TRBV7-7
CASSSIAGGPGTQYF
>TRBJ1-1|NA|TRBV4-1
CASSQGTGGVKTEAFF
>TRBJ2-3|NA|TRBV18
CASSPKTGGAGDTQYF
>TRBJ2-5|NA|TRBV19
CASSTTDGGETQYF
>TRBJ1-2|NA|TRBV6-2/TRBV6-3
CASSAGVALIYGYTF
>TRBJ1-1|NA|TRBV6-5
CASSYSGTGGFEAFF
>TRBJ2-7|NA|TRBV5-1
CASRVDINYEQYF
>TRBJ2-2|few|TRBV10-2
CASSGSGGTGNTGELFF
>TRBJ1-1|NA|TRBV6-5
CASSSAGLNTEAFF
>TRBJ1-3|NA|TRBV9
CASTSNLGNTIYF
>TRBJ1-2|once|TRBV6-1
CASSEARQGRAYGYTF
>TRBJ1-5|NA|TRBV6-2/TRBV6-3
CASSLGQGGTGNQPQHF
>TRBJ2-5|NA|TRBV10-3
CAINSGTHQETQYF
>TRBJ1-4|NA|TRBV7-6
CASSIGQALNEKLFF
>TRBJ1-4|NA|TRBV19
CASSLRPGATNEKLFF
>TRBJ1-2|NA|TRBV7-9
CASSTWTGGDYGYTF
>TRBJ2-1|NA|TRBV4-1
CASSQDAAGGPSEQFF
>TRBJ2-7|NA|TRBV11-1
CASSHTGGPYEQYF
>TRBJ2-5|NA|TRBV3-1/TRBV3-2
CASTPTGGLAQYF
>TRBJ2-7|NA|TRBV2
CASSERGRESYEQYF
>TRBJ2-2|NA|TRBV29-1
CSVTGGLAGELFF
>TRBJ1-1|once|TRBV3-1/TRBV3-2
CASSQEINLNTEAFF
>TRBJ2-3|NA|TRBV19
CASSTPQRDTQYF